The table lists the clone carrying this T cell receptor (beta chain) with a count of one. cDNA reverse transcribed from extracted RNA served as the sequencing template. The repertoire was sequenced with immunoSEQ multiplex PCR; TCRdb's copy has only in-frame clones and lacks some. Of fewer than 200,000 clones in the sample, less than 80% were seen once. V shed 4 bases, J shed 2 bases, and the junction held 6 bases outside the gene matches. Germline-derived CDR1 and CDR2 are SGDLS and YYNGEE. The CDR3 runs to 16 residues. This record comes from a study of CD8+ T cells in alopecia areata. In the study overall: Tofacitinib ran 6 to 18 months, followed by 6 months off drug.

The genes are TRBV9 and TRBJ2-4; TRBD2 agrees at 10 bases. This clonotype originated in a human donor with alopecia areata. This sample comprised CD8+ T cells sorted from blood, obtained at week 0. The CDR3 DNA follows: TGTGCCAGCAGCTCGGAGCGGGGGGGCCCCAAAAACATTCAGTACTTC. It encodes CASSSERGGPKNIQYF.